This TCR beta chain was obtained from a study of OX40 agonist ivuxolimab in advanced cancers. The wider study: A history of anti-PD-1, anti-PD-L1 or anti-CTLA-4 therapy was acceptable, and approximately 39% had some. The study reported partial responses in three patients: one hepatocellular carcinoma, two cutaneous melanoma. Regarding the study as a whole: What antigens the expanded peripheral T cells recognized was never established. Fewer expanded clones were found on average in CD4+ than in CD8+ T cells.

On this clone: Its antigen is unknown.

V lost 1 base, J lost 4 bases, and 13 bases lay in between. Germline CDR1 is KGHSH and CDR2 is LQKENI. The CDR3 covers 16 residues. Only in-frame clones appear in the TCRdb table, and some are missing; sequencing was by immunoSEQ multiplex PCR. Found here are tens of thousands of clones, approximately 91% of them singletons; the top ten hold roughly 6.9%. Here the sequenced sample was CD4+ or CD8+ T cells sorted from blood, taken in a trial of the OX40 agonist ivuxolimab. The clonotype was recovered from an adult with an advanced solid tumor such as melanoma, head and neck, liver or kidney cancer. V usage is TRBV18 and J usage is TRBJ2-2; possible D gene TRBD2, 5 bases. CDR3 sequence (DNA): TGTGCCAGCTCACCACTGAGGGAAGGGATCACCGGGGAGCTGTTTTTT. This codes for CASSPLREGITGELFF.